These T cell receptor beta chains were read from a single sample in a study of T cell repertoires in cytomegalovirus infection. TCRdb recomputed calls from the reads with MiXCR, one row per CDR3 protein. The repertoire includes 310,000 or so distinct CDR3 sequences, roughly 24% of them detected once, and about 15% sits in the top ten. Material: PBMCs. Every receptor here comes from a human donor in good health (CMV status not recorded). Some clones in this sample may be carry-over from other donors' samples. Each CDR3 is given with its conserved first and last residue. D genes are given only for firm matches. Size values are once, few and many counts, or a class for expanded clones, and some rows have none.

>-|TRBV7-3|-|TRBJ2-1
TGTGCCAGCAGCTTAACGAGTCGAGCCGCCTATGAGCAGTTCTTC
CASSLTSRAAYEQFF
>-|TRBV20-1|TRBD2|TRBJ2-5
TGCAGTGCTAAACAAGGACTAGCGGCAGAGACCCAGTACTTC
CSAKQGLAAETQYF
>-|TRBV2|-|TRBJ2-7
TGTGCCAGCAAACGGCAGCGTAGCTCCTACGAGCAGTACTTC
CASKRQRSSYEQYF
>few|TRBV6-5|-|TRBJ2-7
TGTGCCAGCAGTTACAGATCCGGTAGGCAGGGGAGGAACGAGCAGTACTTC
CASSYRSGRQGRNEQYF
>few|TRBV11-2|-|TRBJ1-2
TGTGCCAGCAGCTTAACAGGGTCGGGCTACACCTTC
CASSLTGSGYTF
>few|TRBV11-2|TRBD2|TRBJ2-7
TGTGCCAGCAGCTTCTTCTTGACTAGCGGGGAGACCTACGAGCAGTACTTC
CASSFFLTSGETYEQYF
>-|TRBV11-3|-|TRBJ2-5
TGTGCCAGCAGCTTAATGGGGTCCCCAACGGAGACCCAGTACTTC
CASSLMGSPTETQYF
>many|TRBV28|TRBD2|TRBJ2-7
TGTGCCAGCAGTGACCCCGCGGGGGGGGAGCAGTACTTC
CASSDPAGGEQYF
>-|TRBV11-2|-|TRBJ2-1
TGTGCCAGCAGCTTCGGGGGCCACAATGAGCAGTTCTTC
CASSFGGHNEQFF
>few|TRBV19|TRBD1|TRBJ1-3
TGTGCCAGTAGTATAACCGGGACAGCGAACTCTGGAAACACCATATATTTT
CASSITGTANSGNTIYF
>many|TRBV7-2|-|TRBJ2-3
TGTGCCAGCAGCTTAGGAACGGACTTCACCAATCCCACAGATACGCAGTATTTT
CASSLGTDFTNPTDTQYF
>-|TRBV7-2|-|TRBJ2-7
TGTGCCAGCGGGGCCCAAGACATCGCCTCCTACGAGCAGTACTTC
CASGAQDIASYEQYF
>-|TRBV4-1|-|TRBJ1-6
TGCGCCAGCAGCCAAGAAGGCCGGATCTTGGGACCCCTCCACTTT
CASSQEGRILGPLHF
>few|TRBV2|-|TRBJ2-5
TGTGCCAGCAGTGAAGCGATGGGGTACCAAGAGACCCAGTACTTC
CASSEAMGYQETQYF